This T cell receptor (beta chain) was recorded in a study of cytomegalovirus exposure and HLA in healthy donors. Study-level background: An analysis done earlier identified 117 million unique TCR beta sequences from about 179 million T cells. Regarding the study as a whole: Presence/absence analyses assumed roughly uniform sequencing depth across donors. The classifier reportedly diagnosed cytomegalovirus status with high sensitivity and specificity.

The germline V gene encodes CDR1 SGDLS and CDR2 YYNGEE. V dropped 0 bases and J dropped 5 bases, with 11 bases sitting between them. This CDR3 has 15 residues. Details on this clone: Its target is unknown.

The PCR used 60 Vbeta and 13 Jbeta primers. Libraries were prepared by immunoSEQ multiplex PCR; TCRdb keeps only in-frame clonotypes and omits some of them. The table gives fewer than 250,000 clones; the top ten clones make up about 1% of it. Regarding donors, all were healthy bone marrow donors. This receptor was obtained from a woman in her twenties or thirties in good health and CMV-seropositive. Sequenced input: PBMCs. The V and J genes are TRBV9 and TRBJ1-4; D is unclear. The CDR3: CASSVASGLNEKLFF. The CDR3 nucleotides read TGTGCCAGCAGCGTAGCTTCTGGCTTGAATGAAAAACTGTTTTTT.